The next 28 T cell receptor beta chains were all read from a single sample in a study of siplizumab effects on memory and regulatory T cells. Assay: immunoSEQ multiplex PCR; the TCRdb copy retains only in-frame clones and omits some. The table includes about 100,000 clones, approximately 92% detected once. Input material: CD4+ T cells sorted from blood. These receptor sequences come from a human donor in good health.

The chain is built from TRBV23-1 and TRBJ1-5; perhaps TRBD1 as D (5 bases). TRBV23-1 counts as an open reading frame of uncertain function. The CDR3 is 15 amino acids. The germline V and J ends were trimmed by 2 bases and 0 bases, with 8 bases remaining between them. DNA for the CDR3: TGCGCCAGCAGTCAACCAGACAGTAGCAATCAGCCCCAGCATTTT. This sequence encodes CASSQPDSSNQPQHF.

The chain couples TRBV18 to TRBJ1-5; TRBD1 might be the D (5 bases). Deletions cut 6 bases from V and 5 bases from J, with 11 bases between. Germline assignment: CDR1 KGHSH and CDR2 LQKENI. This CDR3 contains 13 residues. The CDR3 region is CASSTGVDQPQHF. CDR3 bases: TGTGCCAGCTCCACGGGGGTCGATCAGCCCCAGCATTTT. The entire variable domain, with the rest obtained from reference TRBV18 and TRBJ1-5, is as follows: NAGVMQNPRHLVRRRGQEARLRCSPMKGHSHVYWYRQLPEEGLKFMVYLQKENIIDESGMPKERFSAEFPKEGPSILRIQQVVRGDSAAYFCASSTGVDQPQHFGDGTRLSIL.

This CDR3 reads CASSLGRTNGYTF. CDR3 sequence (DNA): TGTGCCAGCAGCCTAGGCAGGACAAATGGCTACACCTTC. The rearrangement joins TRBV28 to TRBJ1-2; TRBD1 might be the D (5 bases). This CDR3 has 13 residues. From germline, CDR1 is MDHEN and CDR2 SYDVKM. V lost 6 bases, J lost 6 bases, and 14 bases lay in between.

This clone was recorded only once. The chain uses TRBV5-6 and TRBJ2-2, with D unclear. Deletions cut 5 bases from V and 5 bases from J, with 16 bases between. The CDR3 contains 15 residues. CDR1 is SGHDT and CDR2 is YYEEEE in the germline V gene. The CDR3 is CASRPPGTLTGELFF. In DNA, the CDR3 is TGTGCCAGCAGGCCCCCGGGCACCTTGACCGGGGAGCTGTTTTTT.

V gene TRBV7-2 combines with J gene TRBJ1-4; D may be TRBD1 (5 bases). CDR1 SGHTA and CDR2 FQGNSA come from the germline V gene. V lost 5 bases, J lost 4 bases, and 17 bases lay in between. CDR3 length: 16 residues. The CDR3 sequence: CASSQNGAGNNEKLFF. The CDR3 nucleotides read TGTGCCAGCAGCCAAAACGGGGCAGGGAATAATGAAAAACTGTTTTTT.

The chain joins TRBV4-2 to TRBJ1-1; 10 nucleotides line up with TRBD1. Per the germline V gene, CDR1 is LGHNA and CDR2 is YNFKEQ. The CDR3 sequence is 18 residues long. Trimming at V came to 4 bases and at J to 3 bases, leaving 14 bases not matched to a gene. CDR3: CASSRHGQGVGVDTEAFF. The CDR3 DNA reads as TGTGCCAGCAGCCGGCACGGACAGGGGGTTGGTGTGGACACTGAAGCTTTCTTT.

This clone was seen a few times. The DNA of the CDR3 is TGTGCCAGCAGCCCAGACGGCCGGGCCAGCTCCTATAATTCACCCCTCCACTTT. Encoded protein: CASSPDGRASSYNSPLHF. The chain carries TRBV9 and TRBJ1-6; D uncertain. There are 18 residues in the CDR3. From germline, CDR1 is SGDLS and CDR2 YYNGEE. V shed 4 bases and J shed 0 bases, with 17 bases lying between them.

The V and J genes are TRBV4-2 and TRBJ2-1; no definite D call. This CDR3 is 16 amino acids long. The V gene's germline CDR1 is LGHNA and CDR2 YNFKEQ. With 1 base removed from V and 0 bases from J, the gap between germline ends came to 10 bases. The CDR3, as DNA: TGTGCCAGCAGCCAAGCCCCGAGAAGCTCCTACAATGAGCAGTTCTTC. The encoded protein is CASSQAPRSSYNEQFF.

This sequence joins TRBV18 and TRBJ2-1, with 12 bases aligning to TRBD2. J lost 5 bases, V lost 3 bases, and 5 bases had no gene match. The CDR3 runs to 16 residues. Germline CDR1 and CDR2: KGHSH and LQKENI. The CDR3 bases are TGTGCCAGCTCACCCTTACGGACTAGCGGGGACAATGAGCAGTTCTTC. Translated, it gives CASSPLRTSGDNEQFF.

The rearrangement joins TRBV5-6 to TRBJ2-5; 8 positions agree with TRBD1. Trimming took 2 bases from V and 4 from J; bases not matched to a gene: 7. Per germline, CDR1 SGHDT and CDR2 YYEEEE. This CDR3 has 15 amino acids. DNA of the CDR3: TGTGCCAGCAGCTTCCTCGACAGGGGAGCAGAGACCCAGTACTTC. As protein: CASSFLDRGAETQYF.

V gene TRBV6-4 combines with J gene TRBJ2-1, with 8 nucleotides matching TRBD2. J was trimmed by 4 bases and V by 3 bases; bases with no gene match: 8. Germline-derived CDR1 and CDR2 are MRHNA and SNTAGT. This CDR3 is built from 16 residues. The CDR3 reads CASSERGGGSYNEQFF. The CDR3 bases are TGTGCCAGCAGTGAGAGAGGCGGGGGGTCGTACAATGAGCAGTTCTTC.

This chain joins TRBV19 and TRBJ1-2; D call uncertain. Germline V gene data show CDR1 as LNHDA and CDR2 as SQIVND (reference sequence). The CDR3 extends over 13 amino acids. Trimming cost V 6 bases and J 4 bases, with 12 bases left between them. Written as DNA, the CDR3 is TGTGCCAGTAGGAGGGCAGGCGGCTATGGCTACACCTTC. Its translation: CASRRAGGYGYTF. Complete variable domain (other parts from reference TRBV19 and TRBJ1-2): DGGITQSPKYLFRKEGQNVTLSCEQNLNHDAMYWYRQDPGQGLRLIYYSQIVNDFQKGDIAEGYSVSREKKESFPLTVTSAQKNPTAFYLCASRRAGGYGYTFGSGTRLTVV.

The genes are TRBV7-3 and TRBJ1-2; 8 positions agree with TRBD1. This CDR3 has 17 amino acids. Germline lookup yields CDR1 SGHTA and CDR2 FQGTGA. The ends lost 1 base at V and 7 bases at J; junction bases unmatched: 14. CDR3 region: CASSLKVSGQGAFGYTF. CDR3 DNA: TGTGCCAGCAGCTTAAAGGTGTCAGGGCAGGGGGCTTTTGGCTACACCTTC.

V and J are TRBV14 and TRBJ1-1; 7 nucleotides align to TRBD1. The CDR3 has 13 residues. With 7 bases clipped from V and 3 bases from J, the junction kept 5 bases outside the gene matches. From germline, CDR1 is SGHDN and CDR2 FVKESK. The CDR3 DNA sequence: TGTGCCAGCACCAGGGGGGCGGACACTGAAGCTTTCTTT. This translates into CASTRGADTEAFF.

The V call is TRBV5-4, the J call TRBJ2-7; D may be TRBD2 (6 bases). The CDR3 has 14 amino acids. Trimming pared 1 base from V and 2 bases from J, leaving 10 bases between. Germline-derived CDR1 and CDR2 are SGHNT and YYREEE (reference sequence). DNA of the CDR3: TGTGCCAGCAGCTTGAATGCGGGAACCTACGAGCAGTACTTC. Its protein is CASSLNAGTYEQYF.

The CDR3 nucleotides are TGTGCCAGCAGGCGACAGGGGACAACCGGGGAGCTGTTTTTT. It specifies CASRRQGTTGELFF. The chain links TRBV7-9 to TRBJ2-2; 8 bases are shared with TRBD1. The CDR3 length is 14 residues. Germline CDR1 is SEHNR and CDR2 is FQNEAQ (reference sequence). J gave up 5 bases and V 6 bases, and 5 bases lay outside the gene matches.

The chain recombines TRBV2 with TRBJ2-7; D ambiguous. There are 12 residues in the CDR3. V lost 8 bases and J 1 base, leaving 9 bases between the germline ends. Germline-derived CDR1 and CDR2 are SNHLY and FYNNEI. CDR3 nucleotides: TGTGCCAGCGCTAAAGGGTCCTACGAGCAGTACTTC. This codes for CASAKGSYEQYF.

J is TRBJ1-2 and V is TRBV6-1; D remains ambiguous. From germline, CDR1 is MNHNS and CDR2 SASEGT. Deletions cut 2 bases from V and 4 bases from J, with 14 bases between. The CDR3 runs to 15 residues. In DNA form, the CDR3 reads TGTGCCAGCAGTGAAATATTCAGCCTCACCTATGGCTACACCTTC. The encoded protein is CASSEIFSLTYGYTF.

V is TRBV5-3 and J is TRBJ2-3; tentative D call: TRBD2 (6 bases). TRBV5-3 falls under the ORF class, with uncertain function. Trimming took 1 base from V and 2 from J, leaving 17 bases between them. There are 17 residues in the CDR3. The DNA of the CDR3 is TGTGCCAGAAGCTTGCTCAGCGGGCGACCCTCCACAGATACGCAGTATTTT. This translates into CARSLLSGRPSTDTQYF.

This chain uses TRBV5-1 with TRBJ1-4; tentatively, D is TRBD1 (6 bases). CDR1 and CDR2 from the germline V gene are SGHRS and YFSETQ. Trimming shortened V by 1 base and J by 8 bases, and 12 bases separated the two germline ends. The CDR3 loop spans 14 amino acids. The CDR3 DNA is TGCGCCAGCAGCTTGCAGGGGATGGGGGAAAAACTGTTTTTT. It is translated as CASSLQGMGEKLFF.

V gene TRBV7-3 combines with J gene TRBJ1-3, with D uncertain. The ends were cut back, 2 bases at V and 0 bases at J, with 8 bases in the middle. Germline V gene sequence: CDR1 SGHTA, CDR2 FQGTGA. The CDR3 is 15 amino acids. CDR3 residues: CASSLLPGSGNTIYF. The CDR3 coding sequence is TGTGCCAGCAGCTTACTGCCCGGCTCTGGAAACACCATATATTTT.

CDR3 region: CASSLGQGPYEQYF. The CDR3 DNA is TGCGCCAGCAGCCTCGGACAGGGGCCCTACGAGCAGTACTTC. The rearrangement uses TRBV4-3 and TRBJ2-5; 9 nucleotides agree with TRBD1. The last part of the DNA fits TRBJ2-7 better; the J call may be wrong. This CDR3 has 14 amino acids. The germline V gene encodes CDR1 LGHNA and CDR2 YSLEER.

V usage is TRBV2 and J usage is TRBJ1-3, with D possibly TRBD1 on 6 matching bases. Germline V gene sequence: CDR1 SNHLY, CDR2 FYNNEI. The CDR3 covers 16 residues. V was pared by 7 bases and J by 4 bases, with 20 bases between. The CDR3 loop reads CASTSDMGGGGNTIYF. CDR3 coding DNA: TGTGCCAGCACCTCGGACATGGGGGGCGGAGGAAACACCATATATTTT.

V gene TRBV15 combines with J gene TRBJ1-5; weak D call: TRBD1 (6 bases). Germline CDR1 and CDR2: LNHNV and YYDKDF (reference sequence). Trimming removed 0 bases at V and 6 bases at J, with 12 bases between. CDR3 size: 15 residues. CDR3 DNA: TGTGCCACCAGCAGAGAACAGGGAGCAGGTCAGCCCCAGCATTTT. Translated, it gives CATSREQGAGQPQHF.

The chain uses TRBV9 and TRBJ2-3; TRBD1 is a possible D gene (6 bases). The CDR3 runs to 12 residues. Germline V gene data show CDR1 as SGDLS and CDR2 as YYNGEE. The germline V and J ends were trimmed by 0 bases and 11 bases, with 10 bases remaining between them. In nucleotides, the CDR3 is TGTGCCAGCAGCGTAGATGAGACAGGGCAGTATTTT. This translates into CASSVDETGQYF.

This chain uses TRBV6-6 with TRBJ1-1; possibly TRBD1 for D (6 bases). The germline V gene has CDR1 MNHNY and CDR2 SVGAGI (reference sequence). The CDR3 runs to 14 residues. V was cut by 8 bases and J by 4 bases, with 17 bases left in between. The CDR3 DNA sequence: TGTGCCAGCTCGTCGACAGGATTAGGCACTGAAGCTTTCTTT. As protein: CASSSTGLGTEAFF.

CDR3 nucleotides: TGCGCCAGCAGCCACCCCCGGGACCCTAGCAATCAGCCCCAGCATTTT. The encoded protein is CASSHPRDPSNQPQHF. V usage is TRBV4-1 and J usage is TRBJ1-5; weak D call: TRBD1 (5 bases). Germline V gene sequence: CDR1 MGHRA, CDR2 YSYEKL. Trimming cost V 3 bases and J 0 bases, with 12 bases left between them. This CDR3 comprises 16 residues.

The rearrangement joins TRBV11-3 to TRBJ2-6; D gene unclear. In germline, CDR1 is SGHNT, CDR2 YENEEA. CDR3 length: 12 amino acids. Trimming pared 6 bases from V and 12 bases from J, leaving 12 bases between. CDR3 nucleotides: TGTGCCAGCAGTGGTGAGGTGACCGTCCTGACTTTC. It yields the protein CASSGEVTVLTF.